Here is one TCR beta chain with its context. Its antigen is still unknown. Triplicate sorting captured roughly 310,000 cells each from every CD8+ T cell subset. Germline V gene lookup returns CDR1 SGDLS and CDR2 YYNGEE. The CDR3 has 11 amino acids. TRB cDNA was prepared as libraries by UMI-labeled 5' RACE. TCRdb reprocessed the 5' RACE reads; each CDR3 protein has one entry and no DNA is given. The sample data list 65,000 to 75,000 distinct CDR3 sequences. This record belongs to a study of CXCR3-negative and CXCR3-positive naive CD8 T cells. Study details: Approximately 130 million TRB reads were obtained overall (about 1.5 +/- 0.3 million per library). Study-wide findings and caveats: Memory CD8+ cells had much lower diversity, and both naive subsets had comparably high diversity.

The TCR was taken from a human donor in good health. Some clones in this sample may be carry-over from other donors' samples. This chain joins TRBV9 and TRBJ2-7. The material sequenced was naive CXCR3- CD8+ T cells from blood. This sample's subset: CD45RO-CCR7+CD27+CD95- naive CD8+ T cells lacking CXCR3 (TNR3-). The CDR3 protein is CASSAGDEQYF.